Detailed here is one T cell receptor (beta chain). What it binds is unknown. The junction does not match germline at one end; this may be a read error. The data were obtained in a study of T cell repertoires in cytomegalovirus infection. At the level of the study: Shared public TCR beta signatures pointed to both CMV infection and a matching HLA type.

TCRdb re-derived calls from the reads in MiXCR, one entry per CDR3 protein. The table has 20,000 to 25,000 distinct CDR3 sequences, about 42% seen once. Whole-study results and caveats: People with CMV and the relevant HLA were identified by cumulative public TCR beta family frequency. Predominance within the ex vivo response was attributable to HLA-C-restricted CMV-specific TCR beta clonotypes.

The receptor comes from a human donor in good health (CMV status not recorded). Some clones in this sample may be carry-over from other donors' samples. Here the sequenced sample was CD8+ T cells from cultured PBMCs, taken from culture after CMV antigen stimulation.

The CDR3 loop reads CVSSLVRAASQPQHF. For the CDR3, the DNA is TGTGTCAGCAGCTTAGTCAGGGCGGCGAGTCAGCCCCAGCATTTT. The J gene is TRBJ1-5, the V gene TRBV7-2; D perhaps matches TRBD1 (5 bases). CDR3 length: 15 amino acids. From germline, CDR1 is SGHTA and CDR2 FQGNSA.